This entry concerns a single T cell receptor (beta chain). The sample belongs to a study of blood T cell repertoires in COVID-19. Study as a whole: COVID-19 samples from acute and convalescent phases originated in the United States, Italy and Spain. Sources were T cells, B-cell-depleted T cells, or PBMCs; the material itself was cDNA or gDNA.

The authors' processing: Amplification from reference gene primers served as the basis for estimated nucleated cell counts. Sequencing was performed with immunoSEQ multiplex PCR; in TCRdb, only in-frame clones are kept and a portion is missing. V and J calls and clone size come straight from that table; D and trimming were deduced from the DNA. Of approximately 240,000 clones in the sample, 70% to 90% were seen once. This CDR3 is built from 15 residues. Trimming cost V 8 bases and J 1 base, with 17 bases left between them. The V gene's germline CDR1 is ENHRY and CDR2 SYGVKD. The sample taken for sequencing was peripheral blood. The rearrangement links TRBV10-3 to TRBJ1-1; the D gene is possibly TRBD1 (6 bases). The TCR comes from a woman between 18 and 29 years old who had recovered from COVID-19. The CDR3 DNA reads TGTGCCATCCACCATAACAGGGTAGGGAACACTGAAGCTTTCTTT. This sequence encodes CAIHHNRVGNTEAFF.